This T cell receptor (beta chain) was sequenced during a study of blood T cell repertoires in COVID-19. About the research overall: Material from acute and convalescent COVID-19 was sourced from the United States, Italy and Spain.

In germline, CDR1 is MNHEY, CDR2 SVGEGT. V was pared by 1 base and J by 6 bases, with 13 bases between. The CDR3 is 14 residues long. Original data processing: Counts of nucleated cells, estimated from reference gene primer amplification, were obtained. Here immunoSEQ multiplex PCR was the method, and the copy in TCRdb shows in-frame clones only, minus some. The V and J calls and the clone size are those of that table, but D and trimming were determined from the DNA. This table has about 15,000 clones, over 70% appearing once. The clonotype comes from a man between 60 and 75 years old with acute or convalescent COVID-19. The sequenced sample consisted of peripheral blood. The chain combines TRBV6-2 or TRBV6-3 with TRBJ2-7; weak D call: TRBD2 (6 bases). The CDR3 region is CASSYYLATIEQYF. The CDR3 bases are TGTGCCAGCAGTTACTACCTAGCGACAATCGAGCAGTACTTC.